This T cell receptor beta chain was found in a study of shared clonotypes between healthy human individuals. Measured with immunoSEQ multiplex PCR; TCRdb has only the in-frame clones, and not every one. Of about 110,000 clones listed, 68% are singletons. Trimming stripped 4 bases from V and 2 bases from J, with 14 bases between. This CDR3 spans 15 amino acids. CDR1 is MDHEN, CDR2 SYDVKM, per germline. As regards this clone: The antigen is not known.

Study outcomes and limitations: The sole specimen, blood, was sampled, and tissue repertoires likely differ.

Sequences were obtained from memory CD8+ T cells sorted from blood. Subset indicated: CD45RO+ cells pooled with CCR7-negative TemRA cells. This TCR derives from a woman aged 25-40 years in good health. The chain has TRBV28 and TRBJ1-1; D perhaps matches TRBD1 (6 bases). The CDR3 nucleotides read TGTGCCAGCAGTTACAGGGTTAGCATTAACACTGAAGCTTTCTTT. Translation gives CASSYRVSINTEAFF.